This paragraph covers one T cell receptor (beta chain) sequence. These data are taken from a study of blood T cell repertoires in COVID-19. On the study more broadly: The United States, Italy and Spain were the sources of the acute and convalescent COVID-19 samples. PBMCs, B-cell-depleted T cells, or T cells were the source of the cDNA or gDNA that made up the material.

As processed by the authors: Amplification of reference gene primers provided the estimated nucleated cell counts. Data came from immunoSEQ multiplex PCR; TCRdb stores just in-frame clones and leaves some out. V and J calls and clone size follow that table, whereas D and trimming were derived from the DNA. This table holds around 200,000 clones, around 86% found once. This CDR3 is 18 amino acids long. Germline CDR1 and CDR2: SEHNR and FQNEAQ (reference sequence). V trimming: 1 base; J trimming: 0 bases; junction bases outside the gene matches: 8. The sequenced sample consisted of peripheral blood. The receptor was isolated from a man aged 35 to 55 with active or convalescent COVID-19. The chain uses TRBV7-9 and TRBJ2-1; TRBD1 matches at 8 bases. The CDR3 DNA follows: TGTGCCAGCAGCTTAGGGGGGACAGGTATATTCTCCTACAATGAGCAGTTCTTC. Amino acid sequence: CASSLGGTGIFSYNEQFF. Full variable domain (remainder filled in from reference TRBV7-9 and TRBJ2-1): DTGVSQNPRHKITKRGQNVTFRCDPISEHNRLYWYRQTLGQGPEFLTYFQNEAQLEKSRLLSDRFSAERPKGSFSTLEIQRTEQGDSAMYLCASSLGGTGIFSYNEQFFGPGTRLTVL.